Each of the 22 T cell receptor beta chains below was sequenced from the same sample in a study of blood T cell repertoires in COVID-19. TCRdb's table, derived via immunoSEQ multiplex PCR, lists solely in-frame clones and lacks some. The profile shows about 200,000 clones, approximately 90% of them singletons. The specimen was peripheral blood. All receptors derive from a man between 40 and 49 years old with active or convalescent COVID-19.

The V call is TRBV24-1, the J call TRBJ2-3; 11 bases match TRBD1. After removal of 4 bases from V and 3 bases from J, the junction contained 8 bases not matched to a gene. The germline V gene encodes CDR1 KGHDR and CDR2 SFDVKD. This CDR3 comprises 17 residues. The CDR3 protein is CATSDTGQGARTDTQYF. In DNA, the CDR3 is TGTGCCACCAGTGACACTGGACAGGGGGCTAGGACAGATACGCAGTATTTT.

V gene TRBV2 combines with J gene TRBJ2-7; D possibly corresponds to TRBD2 (5 bases). The CDR3 is 13 amino acids. Trimming cost V 9 bases and J 4 bases, with 16 bases left between them. CDR1 SNHLY and CDR2 FYNNEI come from the germline V gene. CDR3 amino acids: CASCQVRGYEQYF. In nucleotides, the CDR3 is TGTGCCAGTTGTCAAGTACGGGGATACGAGCAGTACTTC.

The V gene is TRBV6-6, the J gene TRBJ1-6; D call uncertain. The CDR3 contains 15 residues. Looked up from germline, CDR1 is MNHNY and CDR2 is SVGAGI (reference sequence). The germline V and J ends were trimmed by 0 bases and 7 bases, with 10 bases remaining between them. The CDR3 bases are TGTGCCAGCAGTTACTCCGAATTCACAAATTCACCCCTCCACTTT. It is translated as CASSYSEFTNSPLHF.

The chain joins TRBV6-2 or TRBV6-3 to TRBJ2-7, with D unclear. Trimming pared 2 bases from V and 2 bases from J, leaving 7 bases between. Per germline, CDR1 MNHEY and CDR2 SVGEGT. CDR3 length equals 13 residues. CDR3 in amino acids: CASSYAQTYEQYF. CDR3 nucleotide sequence: TGTGCCAGCAGTTACGCACAGACCTACGAGCAGTACTTC.

The V call is TRBV7-3, the J call TRBJ2-3, with D perhaps matching TRBD2 (5 bases). This CDR3 has 17 residues. With 0 bases removed from V and 1 base from J, the gap between germline ends came to 14 bases. Per germline, CDR1 SGHTA and CDR2 FQGTGA. The CDR3 nucleotides read TGTGCCAGCAGCTTAACGGCGGGTCAGGCACGCACAGATACGCAGTATTTT. This sequence encodes CASSLTAGQARTDTQYF.

This sequence joins TRBV27 and TRBJ2-1; TRBD2 might be the D (5 bases). This CDR3 spans 14 amino acids. V was pared by 5 bases and J by 6 bases, with 14 bases between. From germline, CDR1 is MNHEY and CDR2 SMNVEV (reference sequence). This CDR3 is CASSPLTGVNEQFF. As DNA, the CDR3 is TGTGCCAGCAGTCCTTTAACCGGGGTCAATGAGCAGTTCTTC.

The gene calls are TRBV4-3 and TRBJ2-5, with a tentative D call TRBD2 (6 bases). The CDR3 is 14 residues long. V was shortened by 1 base and J by 3 bases, with 9 bases between the two germline ends. Germline V CDR1 and CDR2: LGHNA, YSLEER. CDR3 amino acids: CASSQVGGEETQYF. The CDR3 coding sequence is TGCGCCAGCAGCCAAGTAGGCGGGGAAGAGACCCAGTACTTC.

V is TRBV5-1 and J is TRBJ1-4, with D maybe TRBD1 (6 bases). Trimming removed 4 bases at V and 0 bases at J, with 10 bases between. This CDR3 is built from 15 residues. Germline values: CDR1 SGHRS, CDR2 YFSETQ. The CDR3 region is CASSPTGATNEKLFF. CDR3 DNA: TGCGCCAGCAGCCCGACAGGCGCAACTAATGAAAAACTGTTTTTT. Full variable domain (rest looked up from reference TRBV5-1 and TRBJ1-4): KAGVTQTPRYLIKTRGQQVTLSCSPISGHRSVSWYQQTPGQGLQFLFEYFSETQRNKGNFPGRFSGRQFSNSRSEMNVSTLELGDSALYLCASSPTGATNEKLFFGSGTQLSVL.

This chain connects TRBV14 to TRBJ2-7, with 9 bases that match TRBD2. The CDR3 has 17 residues. J gave up 3 bases and V 4 bases, and 13 bases lay outside the gene matches. Germline V gene lookup returns CDR1 SGHDN and CDR2 FVKESK. Here the CDR3 DNA reads TGTGCCAGCAGCCCCAGGGGGTTAGGAGCGGGGGGCTACGAGCAGTACTTC. Translating gives CASSPRGLGAGGYEQYF.

The V call is TRBV18, the J call TRBJ1-6; D is unresolved. Looked up from germline, CDR1 is KGHSH and CDR2 is LQKENI. The CDR3 is 14 amino acids. V was shortened by 2 bases and J by 5 bases, with 7 bases between the two germline ends. The chain's CDR3 is CASSPDGDNSPLHF. As DNA, the CDR3 is TGTGCCAGCTCACCAGACGGGGATAATTCACCCCTCCACTTT.

In its sample, this clone was seen a few times. This chain uses TRBV6-5 with TRBJ1-1, with D hard to call. The V end lost 6 bases, the J end lost 3 bases, and 11 bases lay between the germline ends. The CDR3 length is 13 residues. Germline V gene data show CDR1 as MNHEY and CDR2 as SVGAGI. In DNA form, the CDR3 reads TGTGCCAGCAGATACAGCGACTACACTGAAGCTTTCTTT. This codes for CASRYSDYTEAFF.

The J gene is TRBJ1-1, the V gene TRBV7-9; 8 positions agree with TRBD1. V shed 6 bases, J shed 3 bases, and the junction held 6 bases outside the gene matches. The CDR3 length is 14 residues. Per germline, CDR1 SEHNR and CDR2 FQNEAQ (reference sequence). This chain's CDR3 is CASSPDRGDTEAFF. In DNA, the CDR3 is TGTGCCAGCAGTCCTGACAGGGGTGACACTGAAGCTTTCTTT.

DNA of the CDR3: TGTGCCAGCAGCTTGTGGCTAGCGGGGGCCCAAGAGACCCAGTACTTC. Amino acids: CASSLWLAGAQETQYF. The chain joins TRBV5-6 to TRBJ2-5; 10 nucleotides line up with TRBD2. V lost 1 base to trimming and J lost 1 base; unmatched junction nucleotides: 4. Germline V lookup: CDR1 SGHDT, CDR2 YYEEEE. The CDR3 runs 16 residues.

The chain carries TRBV7-9 and TRBJ1-2; D not certain. Germline-derived CDR1 and CDR2 are SEHNR and FQNEAQ (reference sequence). The V end was cut by 5 bases, the J end by 1 base, with 14 bases between. CDR3 size: 15 residues. The chain's CDR3 is CASSPLNLINYGYTF. The CDR3 DNA sequence: TGTGCCAGCAGCCCACTTAACCTGATTAACTATGGCTACACCTTC. The complete variable domain, with remaining parts taken from reference TRBV7-9 and TRBJ1-2, reads DTGVSQNPRHKITKRGQNVTFRCDPISEHNRLYWYRQTLGQGPEFLTYFQNEAQLEKSRLLSDRFSAERPKGSFSTLEIQRTEQGDSAMYLCASSPLNLINYGYTFGSGTRLTVV.

This chain connects TRBV19 to TRBJ1-1; D call uncertain. CDR3 length equals 13 residues. From germline, CDR1 is LNHDA and CDR2 SQIVND (reference sequence). The ends were cut back, 7 bases at V and 0 bases at J, with 9 bases in the middle. CDR3 bases: TGTGCCAGTACCCTGGCCCTGAACACTGAAGCTTTCTTT. It specifies CASTLALNTEAFF. The full variable domain, completed using reference TRBV19 and TRBJ1-1, is DGGITQSPKYLFRKEGQNVTLSCEQNLNHDAMYWYRQDPGQGLRLIYYSQIVNDFQKGDIAEGYSVSREKKESFPLTVTSAQKNPTAFYLCASTLALNTEAFFGQGTRLTVV.

The chain carries TRBV19 and TRBJ1-5; the D gene is possibly TRBD1 (6 bases). Germline CDR1 LNHDA, CDR2 SQIVND (reference sequence). V was pared by 3 bases and J by 5 bases, with 14 bases between. The CDR3 length is 15 residues. The CDR3 DNA sequence: TGTGCCAGTAGTATCGGGGGGGCGCCCGATCAGCCCCAGCATTTT. Residues: CASSIGGAPDQPQHF.

Here the CDR3 reads CASSESGANTEAFF. For the CDR3, the DNA is TGTGCCAGCAGTGAATCGGGAGCCAACACTGAAGCTTTCTTT. V usage is TRBV2 and J usage is TRBJ1-1; D is undetermined. Looked up from germline, CDR1 is SNHLY and CDR2 is FYNNEI. This CDR3 has 14 residues. Trimming removed 2 bases from V and 2 bases from J, with 9 bases in between.

This chain joins TRBV29-1 and TRBJ1-2; 9 nucleotides match TRBD1. Germline V gene data show CDR1 as SQVTM and CDR2 as ANQGSEA. V shed 6 bases and J 8 bases; nucleotides not matched to a gene: 10. The CDR3 has 13 amino acids. CDR3 region: CSVLAGTGSGYTF. The CDR3, as DNA: TGCAGCGTACTTGCTGGGACAGGGTCCGGCTACACCTTC.

This clone has a handful of counts. This CDR3 reads CASSETAGGVYGYTF. The DNA of the CDR3 is TGTGCCAGCAGTGAAACGGCAGGGGGTGTCTATGGCTACACCTTC. The V and J genes are TRBV6-1 and TRBJ1-2; TRBD1 agrees at 7 bases. With 2 bases clipped from V and 4 bases from J, the junction kept 7 bases outside the gene matches. This CDR3 is 15 amino acids long. The germline V gene encodes CDR1 MNHNS and CDR2 SASEGT.

The chain joins TRBV7-9 to TRBJ2-7; 9 nucleotides align to TRBD1. The junction had 9 bases not matched to a gene; V was cut back by 5 bases and J by 4 bases. The CDR3 loop spans 15 amino acids. Germline CDR1 and CDR2: SEHNR and FQNEAQ (reference sequence). The CDR3 bases are TGTGCCAGCAGCGGTCCGGGACAGGGATCTTACGAGCAGTACTTC. It encodes CASSGPGQGSYEQYF.

This clone was counted a single time. The genes are TRBV11-3 and TRBJ2-3; D is possibly TRBD1 (6 bases). V shed 3 bases and J shed 0 bases, with 10 bases lying between them. The germline V gene encodes CDR1 SGHNT and CDR2 YENEEA. The CDR3 spans 15 residues. The CDR3 sequence: CASSFRDISTDTQYF. The CDR3 DNA reads as TGTGCCAGCAGCTTTCGGGACATCAGCACAGATACGCAGTATTTT. The full variable domain, with the rest looked up from reference TRBV11-3 and TRBJ2-3, is EAGVVQSPRYKIIEKKQPVAFWCNPISGHNTLYWYLQNLGQGPELLIRYENEEAVDDSQLPKDRFSAERLKGVDSTLKIQPAELGDSAVYLCASSFRDISTDTQYFGPGTRLTVL.

The V and J genes are TRBV19 and TRBJ1-2, with 7 bases identical to TRBD1. The CDR3 is made up of 15 amino acids. Germline V gene data show CDR1 as LNHDA and CDR2 as SQIVND (reference sequence). V lost 8 bases and J lost 1; bases outside the gene matches: 10. The CDR3 DNA sequence: TGTGCCAGTTACGACCGACAGGGTCTTAACTATGGCTACACCTTC. Its translation is CASYDRQGLNYGYTF.